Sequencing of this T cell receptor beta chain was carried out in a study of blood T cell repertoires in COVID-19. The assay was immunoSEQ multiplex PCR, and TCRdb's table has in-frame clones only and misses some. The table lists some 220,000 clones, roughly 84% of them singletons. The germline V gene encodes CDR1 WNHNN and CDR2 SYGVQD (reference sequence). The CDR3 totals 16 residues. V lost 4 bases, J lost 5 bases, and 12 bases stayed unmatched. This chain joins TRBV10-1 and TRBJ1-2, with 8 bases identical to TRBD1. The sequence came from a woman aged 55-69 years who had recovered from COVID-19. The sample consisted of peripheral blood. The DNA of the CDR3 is TGCGCCAGCAGTGGAGGACAGGGTGGATTGTTTTATGGCTACACCTTC. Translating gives CASSGGQGGLFYGYTF.